Each of the 15 T cell receptor beta chains below was sequenced from the same sample in a study of T cells after yellow fever vaccination. Each CDR3 protein is one row after TCRdb ran MiXCR on the 5' RACE reads. The repertoire holds fewer than 350,000 distinct CDR3 sequences, with 8.7% as singletons. This specimen consisted of PBMCs, obtained on the day of the first yellow fever vaccination. These receptors originate from a man younger than 30 who received the YFV17D yellow fever vaccine.

This clonotype was found a few times. The J gene is TRBJ2-7, the V gene TRBV7-6, with a possible D match to TRBD2 (6 bases). The CDR3 has 14 residues. The V gene lost 1 base and the J gene lost 6 bases, with 13 bases spanning the gap. The germline CDR1 and CDR2 sequences are SGHVS and FNYEAQ. The CDR3 DNA reads as TGTGCCAGCAGCTTAGGGGCGGGATTCGGCGAGCAGTACTTC. It is translated as CASSLGAGFGEQYF.

The gene calls are TRBV30 and TRBJ1-1; tentatively, D is TRBD1 (5 bases). The CDR3 loop spans 14 amino acids. V gave up 3 bases and J gave up 7 bases, with 18 bases separating them. Per germline, CDR1 GTSNPN and CDR2 SVGIG (reference sequence). In nucleotides, the CDR3 is TGTGCCTGGAGCTTAGGGGCAGGGATCGGTGAAGCTTTCTTT. Translated, it gives CAWSLGAGIGEAFF.

This clonotype appeared a few times. The genes are TRBV29-1 and TRBJ1-2; D is perhaps TRBD1 (5 bases). This CDR3 has 13 residues. Trimming removed 4 bases at V and 1 base at J, with 10 bases between. CDR1 SQVTM and CDR2 ANQGSEA come from the germline V gene. Here the CDR3 reads CSVAQQVNYGYTF. The DNA for the CDR3 is TGCAGCGTTGCCCAACAGGTTAACTATGGCTACACCTTC.

This clonotype showed up just a few times. This rearrangement joins TRBV2 to TRBJ2-7, with TRBD1 matching 9 bases. J gave up 3 bases and V 10 bases, and 13 bases lay outside the gene matches. The germline CDR1 and CDR2 sequences are SNHLY and FYNNEI. The CDR3 covers 15 residues. The CDR3 sequence is CANQGTGTGIYEQYF. The CDR3 DNA reads as TGTGCCAACCAGGGAACCGGGACAGGGATCTACGAGCAGTACTTC.

There are a few counts of this clonotype. The rearrangement joins TRBV6-1 to TRBJ1-1; D gene uncertain. Trimming pared 5 bases from V and 1 base from J, leaving 8 bases between. Germline V CDR1 and CDR2: MNHNS, SASEGT. CDR3 length equals 13 residues. CDR3 nucleotide sequence: TGTGCCAGCAGTCTTAACACGAACACTGAAGCTTTCTTT. This sequence encodes CASSLNTNTEAFF.

This clonotype was seen ten or more times. V usage is TRBV5-1 and J usage is TRBJ2-5; D uncertain. Germline V gives CDR1 SGHRS, CDR2 YFSETQ. The CDR3 consists of 14 residues. V was cut by 2 bases and J by 2 bases, with 10 bases left in between. The CDR3 region is CASSFIAEQETQYF. CDR3 coding DNA: TGCGCCAGCAGCTTTATTGCGGAGCAAGAGACCCAGTACTTC. Filled out from reference TRBV5-1 and TRBJ2-5, the complete variable domain reads KAGVTQTPRYLIKTRGQQVTLSCSPISGHRSVSWYQQTPGQGLQFLFEYFSETQRNKGNFPGRFSGRQFSNSRSEMNVSTLELGDSALYLCASSFIAEQETQYFGPGTRLLVL.

This clonotype was found many times. The chain employs TRBV7-6 and TRBJ1-5, with D perhaps matching TRBD1 (5 bases). CDR3 length: 14 residues. Germline CDR1 and CDR2: SGHVS and FNYEAQ. V lost 3 bases to trimming and J lost 0 bases, with 6 bases between them. The CDR3 bases are TGTGCCAGCAGCTTGGGGGTTAGCAATCAGCCCCAGCATTTT. Protein product: CASSLGVSNQPQHF.

This clonotype was seen more than once but under ten times. The chain employs TRBV5-6 and TRBJ1-2; D is unclear. Trimming removed 4 bases at V and 2 bases at J, with 18 bases between. From germline, CDR1 is SGHDT and CDR2 YYEEEE. The CDR3 has 16 amino acids. The CDR3 is CASSHELTSPNYGYTF. CDR3 in DNA: TGTGCCAGCAGCCATGAATTGACCTCTCCCAACTATGGCTACACCTTC.

This rearrangement joins TRBV7-9 to TRBJ2-5, with D tentatively TRBD1 or TRBD2 (6 bases each). V dropped 5 bases and J dropped 0 bases, with 13 bases sitting between them. CDR1 is SEHNR and CDR2 is FQNEAQ in the germline V gene (reference sequence). There are 15 residues in the CDR3. The CDR3: CASSPGDFYQETQYF. For the CDR3, the DNA is TGTGCCAGCAGCCCAGGGGACTTCTACCAAGAGACCCAGTACTTC.

There are a few counts of this clonotype. V is TRBV7-2 and J is TRBJ2-2; D is undetermined. Germline-derived CDR1 and CDR2 are SGHTA and FQGNSA. V gave up 5 bases and J gave up 8 bases, with 18 bases separating them. This CDR3 comprises 15 residues. CDR3 nucleotide sequence: TGTGCCAGCAGCACCCCAAACCGCGGAAGAGGGGAGCTGTTTTTT. This codes for CASSTPNRGRGELFF.

The chain is built from TRBV5-1 and TRBJ2-3; the D call may be TRBD1 or TRBD2 (6 bases each). This CDR3 has 17 amino acids. The V gene's germline CDR1 is SGHRS and CDR2 YFSETQ. Deletions cut 3 bases from V and 2 bases from J, with 19 bases between. CDR3: CASSYVPRGPPTDTQYF. The CDR3 coding sequence is TGCGCCAGCAGCTACGTCCCTCGGGGGCCCCCCACAGATACGCAGTATTTT. The full variable domain, with the rest looked up from reference TRBV5-1 and TRBJ2-3, is KAGVTQTPRYLIKTRGQQVTLSCSPISGHRSVSWYQQTPGQGLQFLFEYFSETQRNKGNFPGRFSGRQFSNSRSEMNVSTLELGDSALYLCASSYVPRGPPTDTQYFGPGTRLTVL.

Notes on this clonotype: The junction differs from germline at one of its ends, possibly a read error. V gene TRBV7-3 combines with J gene TRBJ2-4; D possibly uses TRBD1 or TRBD2 (5 bases each). Germline V gives CDR1 SGHTA, CDR2 FQGTGA. The CDR3 has 15 amino acids. The CDR3 reads CASSLGPLAKNIQNF. The CDR3 region has the DNA TGTGCCAGCAGCTTGGGGCCCCTAGCCAAAAACATTCAGAACTTC.

This clonotype was recorded at least ten times. V is TRBV5-1 and J is TRBJ2-1; 13 bases agree with TRBD2. CDR3 length: 18 residues. Germline V gene sequence: CDR1 SGHRS, CDR2 YFSETQ. Losses at the gene ends were 4 bases for V and 0 bases for J; bases not matched to a gene: 7. CDR3 sequence reads: CASSQGTSGVGSYNEQFF. As DNA, the CDR3 is TGCGCCAGCAGCCAGGGGACTAGCGGGGTCGGCTCCTACAATGAGCAGTTCTTC. Supplemented by reference TRBV5-1 and TRBJ2-1, the full variable domain reads KAGVTQTPRYLIKTRGQQVTLSCSPISGHRSVSWYQQTPGQGLQFLFEYFSETQRNKGNFPGRFSGRQFSNSRSEMNVSTLELGDSALYLCASSQGTSGVGSYNEQFFGPGTRLTVL.

This clonotype has ten or more counts. The chain carries TRBV24-1 and TRBJ2-1; D might be TRBD1 (6 bases). With 1 base removed from V and 10 bases from J, the gap between germline ends came to 13 bases. The CDR3 sequence is 14 residues long. CDR1 and CDR2 (germline): KGHDR, SFDVKD. CDR3: CATSDFTGTNEQFF. The CDR3 bases are TGTGCCACCAGTGATTTTACCGGGACAAACGAGCAGTTCTTC.

The V and J genes are TRBV2 and TRBJ2-2; perhaps TRBD2 as D (6 bases). Germline CDR1 reads SNHLY; CDR2 reads FYNNEI. V was shortened by 4 bases and J by 4 bases, with 10 bases between the two germline ends. There are 14 residues in the CDR3. CDR3 sequence reads: CASSGEAFTGELFF. Here the CDR3 DNA reads TGTGCCAGCAGTGGGGAGGCTTTCACCGGGGAGCTGTTTTTT.